These T cell receptor beta chains were read from a single sample in a study of CD8+ T cells in alopecia areata. The method was immunoSEQ multiplex PCR; TCRdb's version includes in-frame clones alone and lacks a portion of them. The sample carries more than 90,000 clones, approximately 60% recorded once. Sample: CD4+ T cells sorted from blood. These receptors all come from a human donor in good health. Both conserved end residues are part of each CDR3. A D gene is named only where the DNA matches it firmly. Only part of the rows carry a size: once, few, many, or a class if the clone is expanded.

clone_size	d_call	v_call	j_call	cdr3_aa	cdr3_nt
few	TRBD1	TRBV4-1	TRBJ2-7	CASSQDEQGAREQYF	TGCGCCAGCAGCCAAGATGAACAGGGGGCTCGCGAGCAGTACTTC
-	-	TRBV5-1	TRBJ1-2	CASSATGFNYGYTF	TGCGCCAGCAGCGCCACAGGGTTCAACTATGGCTACACCTTC
few	-	TRBV30	TRBJ1-5	CASTPGDQPQHF	TGTGCCTCCACCCCTGGGGACCAGCCCCAGCATTTT
-	TRBD1	TRBV27	TRBJ2-1	CASSLRTGEQFF	TGTGCCAGCAGTTTACGGACAGGCGAGCAGTTCTTC
-	TRBD1	TRBV18	TRBJ1-1	CASSPTGGSTEAFF	TGTGCCAGCTCACCCACAGGGGGTAGCACTGAAGCTTTCTTT
-	-	TRBV9	TRBJ2-2	CASSISGTKRTGELFF	TGTGCCAGCAGCATATCCGGGACCAAGCGGACCGGGGAGCTGTTTTTT
-	-	TRBV5-6	TRBJ1-2	CASRTYRDGYTF	TGTGCCAGCAGAACCTACAGGGACGGCTACACCTTC
-	TRBD1	TRBV7-2	TRBJ2-7	CASSRGQTSYEQYF	TGTGCCAGCAGCCGGGGACAGACCTCCTACGAGCAGTACTTC
-	TRBD1	TRBV6-5	TRBJ2-7	CASSYSGQGYEQYF	TGTGCCAGCAGTTACTCTGGACAGGGCTACGAGCAGTACTTC
-	-	TRBV6-5	TRBJ1-2	CASSMGRNYGYTF	TGTGCCAGCAGTATGGGCAGGAACTATGGCTACACCTTC
-	-	TRBV7-8	TRBJ1-2	CASSLGPDYGYTF	TGTGCCAGCAGCCTTGGGCCGGACTATGGCTACACCTTC
-	TRBD1	TRBV5-1	TRBJ1-6	CASSGGQGNNSPLHF	TGCGCCAGCAGCGGGGGACAGGGTAATAATTCACCCCTCCACTTT
-	TRBD1	TRBV30	TRBJ1-3	CAWSVGYDRVSGNTIYF	TGTGCCTGGAGTGTAGGGTACGACAGGGTCTCTGGAAACACCATATATTTT
-	-	TRBV5-1	TRBJ2-1	CASSKTGPFGNEQFF	TGCGCCAGCAGCAAGACCGGGCCGTTTGGCAATGAGCAGTTCTTC
few	-	TRBV2	TRBJ2-6	CASSAGSGANVLTF	TGTGCCAGCAGTGCAGGGTCTGGGGCCAACGTCCTGACTTTC
once	-	TRBV25-1	TRBJ1-3	CASSESGNSGNTIYF	TGTGCCAGCAGTGAATCAGGGAACTCTGGAAACACCATATATTTT
few	-	TRBV4-1	TRBJ2-1	CASSQGFRKQFF	TGCGCCAGCAGCCAAGGGTTCAGGAAGCAGTTCTTC
few	-	TRBV7-9	TRBJ2-7	CASSLAPQRGEQYF	TGTGCCAGCAGCTTAGCTCCCCAGAGGGGCGAGCAGTACTTC
-	-	TRBV29-1	TRBJ2-5	CSVEVGETQYF	TGCAGCGTTGAAGTAGGAGAGACCCAGTACTTC
-	-	TRBV29-1	TRBJ1-5	CSVEWTVRRQPQHF	TGCAGCGTTGAGTGGACAGTTCGGCGTCAGCCCCAGCATTTT
few	TRBD1	TRBV27	TRBJ1-6	CASSGPGTGNSPLHF	TGTGCCAGCAGTGGCCCCGGGACAGGGAATTCACCCCTCCACTTT
-	-	TRBV6-5	TRBJ2-3	CASSSRPPGTDTQYF	TGTGCCAGCAGTTCGCGACCGCCCGGCACAGATACGCAGTATTTT
-	-	TRBV5-1	TRBJ2-1	CASSLGRGPLGNEQFF	TGCGCCAGCAGCTTGGGTCGGGGGCCGCTGGGGAATGAGCAGTTCTTC
few	-	TRBV19	TRBJ2-5	CASSRTGQETQYF	TGTGCCAGTAGTCGGACGGGCCAAGAGACCCAGTACTTC
-	-	TRBV5-4	TRBJ2-2	CASSGKVPDTGELFF	TGTGCCAGCAGCGGAAAGGTCCCGGACACCGGGGAGCTGTTTTTT
once	-	TRBV29-1	TRBJ2-7	CSVGTRGVNEQYF	TGCAGCGTTGGCACCAGAGGGGTTAACGAGCAGTACTTC
-	-	TRBV30	TRBJ1-5	CAWSRAPKGPQHF	TGTGCCTGGAGTCGGGCTCCTAAGGGGCCCCAGCATTTT
-	-	TRBV30	TRBJ1-2	CAWIRSIDGYTF	TGTGCCTGGATCAGGAGTATTGATGGCTACACCTTC
-	-	TRBV27	TRBJ1-5	CASSPLGNQPQHF	TGTGCCAGCAGCCCCCTGGGCAATCAGCCCCAGCATTTT
-	-	TRBV20-1	TRBJ2-7	CSAMTGWEQYF	TGCAGTGCTATGACCGGCTGGGAGCAGTACTTC
-	-	TRBV29-1	TRBJ1-2	CSVENRGGVYTF	TGCAGCGTTGAAAATAGAGGGGGGGTCTACACCTTC
-	-	TRBV25-1	TRBJ1-5	CASSAYRDNQPQHF	TGTGCCAGCAGTGCCTACAGGGACAATCAGCCCCAGCATTTT
-	TRBD1	TRBV30	TRBJ1-1	CAWSGNRGLGEAFF	TGTGCCTGGAGTGGAAACAGGGGGCTGGGGGAAGCTTTCTTT
-	-	TRBV6-1	TRBJ1-2	CASRRRGQGYGYTF	TGTGCCAGCAGACGACGCGGGCAGGGCTATGGCTACACCTTC
-	-	TRBV5-6	TRBJ1-5	CASSLTRRLSGNQPQHF	TGTGCCAGCAGCCTTACCCGACGGCTTAGCGGCAATCAGCCCCAGCATTTT
-	-	TRBV29-1	TRBJ2-3	CSAPGGATDTQYF	TGCAGCGCACCTGGTGGGGCCACAGATACGCAGTATTTT
-	-	TRBV29-1	TRBJ2-5	CSVTRTVQETQYF	TGCAGCGTTACCCGGACAGTCCAAGAGACCCAGTACTTC
once	TRBD2	TRBV7-9	TRBJ2-7	CASSLVGLAGYYEQYF	TGTGCCAGCAGCTTAGTCGGACTAGCGGGGTACTACGAGCAGTACTTC
-	-	TRBV6-5	TRBJ1-2	CASSQFTWAGGYTF	TGTGCCAGCAGCCAATTCACTTGGGCAGGTGGCTACACCTTC
-	-	TRBV5-6	TRBJ1-1	CASSLSGRTEAFF	TGTGCCAGCAGCCTTAGCGGGCGGACTGAAGCTTTCTTT
-	-	TRBV4-1	TRBJ2-3	CASSRRGSTDTQYF	TGCGCCAGCAGCCGCCGGGGGAGCACAGATACGCAGTATTTT
few	-	TRBV7-9	TRBJ2-5	CASSLLGASQETQYF	TGTGCCAGCAGCTTACTGGGCGCCAGCCAAGAGACCCAGTACTTC
few	-	TRBV29-1	TRBJ1-1	CSVDDWTANTEAFF	TGCAGCGTTGATGATTGGACAGCGAACACTGAAGCTTTCTTT
-	TRBD1	TRBV30	TRBJ1-4	CAWSSRGAREKLFF	TGTGCCTGGAGTTCCAGGGGGGCACGCGAAAAACTGTTTTTT
-	-	TRBV27	TRBJ1-1	CASSSWGEAFF	TGTGCCAGCAGTTCGTGGGGTGAAGCTTTCTTT
-	-	TRBV6-5	TRBJ1-1	CASSWLGRENTEAFF	TGTGCCAGCAGTTGGTTAGGACGGGAAAACACTGAAGCTTTCTTT
-	-	TRBV15	TRBJ2-7	CATSRDGRGGYEQYF	TGTGCCACCAGCCGAGACGGCAGGGGGGGATACGAGCAGTACTTC
-	-	TRBV6-5	TRBJ1-2	CASSYSVDRDYGYTF	TGTGCCAGCAGTTACTCCGTGGACAGAGACTATGGCTACACCTTC
-	-	TRBV30	TRBJ1-5	CAWSPGFNQPQHF	TGTGCCTGGAGCCCTGGGTTCAATCAGCCCCAGCATTTT
few	TRBD2	TRBV29-1	TRBJ2-7	CSVVTSGASYEQYF	TGCAGCGTTGTGACTAGCGGGGCCTCCTACGAGCAGTACTTC
-	-	TRBV29-1	TRBJ2-3	CSSTGGGGADTQYF	TGCAGTTCTACCGGGGGCGGGGGCGCAGATACGCAGTATTTT
-	-	TRBV25-1	TRBJ2-3	CASEGIQGTDTQYF	TGTGCCAGCGAAGGCATCCAGGGGACAGATACGCAGTATTTT
once	-	TRBV30	TRBJ2-3	CAWSVRVTDTQYF	TGTGCCTGGAGTGTACGGGTTACAGATACGCAGTATTTT
-	-	TRBV10-3	TRBJ1-2	CAIAPRDLYGYTF	TGTGCCATCGCACCCCGGGACCTCTATGGCTACACCTTC
-	-	TRBV7-8	TRBJ1-4	CASSAVGGFEKLFF	TGTGCCAGCAGCGCTGTGGGGGGTTTCGAAAAACTGTTTTTT
-	-	TRBV5-1	TRBJ1-2	CASSAAPNEGYTF	TGCGCCAGCAGCGCCGCCCCAAACGAGGGCTACACCTTC
-	-	TRBV7-2	TRBJ2-3	CASSLVRAADTQYF	TGTGCCAGCAGCTTGGTGCGCGCGGCAGATACGCAGTATTTT
-	-	TRBV30	TRBJ2-3	CAWRESDTQYF	TGTGCCTGGAGGGAATCAGATACGCAGTATTTT
few	-	TRBV5-1	TRBJ2-1	CASSGGRTGPYNEQFF	TGCGCCAGCAGCGGGGGGAGGACAGGACCTTACAATGAGCAGTTCTTC